This entry describes one T cell receptor beta chain. The sample originates from a study of blood T cell repertoires in COVID-19. Study processing details: The assay estimated nucleated cells by amplifying reference gene primers. The assay was immunoSEQ multiplex PCR, and TCRdb's table has in-frame clones only and misses some. V, J and clone size are taken as reported in that table, and D and trimming were inferred from the DNA itself. This sample has about 40,000 clones; over 75% occur once, and the top ten carry 38%. The CDR3 runs 18 residues. From germline, CDR1 is LNHDA and CDR2 SQIVND (reference sequence). The V gene end was trimmed by 10 bases and the J gene end by 4 bases; junction bases not matched to a gene: 18.

This receptor was identified in an elderly man with active or convalescent COVID-19. This chain connects TRBV19 to TRBJ1-6, with 8 positions matching TRBD1. The material sequenced was peripheral blood. CDR3 nucleotide sequence: TGTGCCACCTCCGGCCGAGACAGGGGAGAAGTTTATAATTCACCCCTCCACTTT. It encodes CATSGRDRGEVYNSPLHF.